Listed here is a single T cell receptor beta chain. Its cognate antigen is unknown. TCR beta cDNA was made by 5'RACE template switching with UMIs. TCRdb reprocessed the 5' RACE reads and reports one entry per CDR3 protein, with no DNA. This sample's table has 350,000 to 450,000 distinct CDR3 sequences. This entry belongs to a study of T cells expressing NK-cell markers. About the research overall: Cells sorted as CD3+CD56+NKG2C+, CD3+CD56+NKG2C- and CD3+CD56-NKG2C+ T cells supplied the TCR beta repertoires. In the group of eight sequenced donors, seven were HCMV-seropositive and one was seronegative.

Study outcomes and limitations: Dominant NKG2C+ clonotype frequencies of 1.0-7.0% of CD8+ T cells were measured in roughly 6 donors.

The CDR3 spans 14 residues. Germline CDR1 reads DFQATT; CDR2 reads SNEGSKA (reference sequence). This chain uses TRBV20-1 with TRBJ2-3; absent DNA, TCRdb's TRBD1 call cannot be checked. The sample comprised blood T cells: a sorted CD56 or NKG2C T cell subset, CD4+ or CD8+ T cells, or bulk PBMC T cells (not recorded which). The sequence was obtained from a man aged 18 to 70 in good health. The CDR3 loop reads CSAFKGGKLDTQYF.